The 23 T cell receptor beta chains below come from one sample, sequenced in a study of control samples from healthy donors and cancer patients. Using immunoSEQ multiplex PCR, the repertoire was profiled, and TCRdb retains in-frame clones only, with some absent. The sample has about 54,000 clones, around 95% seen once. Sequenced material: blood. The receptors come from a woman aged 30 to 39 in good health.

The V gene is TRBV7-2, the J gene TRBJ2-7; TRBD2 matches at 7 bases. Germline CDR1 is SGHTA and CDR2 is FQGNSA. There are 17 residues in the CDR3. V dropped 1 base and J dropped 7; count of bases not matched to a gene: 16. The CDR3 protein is CASSLGGGGEIATEQYF. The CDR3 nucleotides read TGTGCCAGCAGCTTAGGGGGTGGGGGGGAGATCGCTACAGAGCAGTACTTC. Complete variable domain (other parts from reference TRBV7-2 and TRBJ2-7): GAGVSQSPSNKVTEKGKDVELRCDPISGHTALYWYRQSLGQGLEFLIYFQGNSAPDKSGLPSDRFSAERTGGSVSTLTIQRTQQEDSAVYLCASSLGGGGEIATEQYFGPGTRLTVT.

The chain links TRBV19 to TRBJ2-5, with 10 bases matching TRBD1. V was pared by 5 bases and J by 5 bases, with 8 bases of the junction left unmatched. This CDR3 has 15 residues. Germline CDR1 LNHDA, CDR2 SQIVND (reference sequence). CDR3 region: CASSRDRGSDETQYF. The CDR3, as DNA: TGTGCCAGTAGTCGGGACAGGGGATCCGATGAGACCCAGTACTTC.

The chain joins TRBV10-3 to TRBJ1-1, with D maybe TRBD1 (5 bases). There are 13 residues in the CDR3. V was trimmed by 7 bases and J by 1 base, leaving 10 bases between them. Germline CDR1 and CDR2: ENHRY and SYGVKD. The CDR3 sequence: CAINPGGNTEAFF. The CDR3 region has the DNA TGTGCCATCAACCCCGGGGGGAACACTGAAGCTTTCTTT.

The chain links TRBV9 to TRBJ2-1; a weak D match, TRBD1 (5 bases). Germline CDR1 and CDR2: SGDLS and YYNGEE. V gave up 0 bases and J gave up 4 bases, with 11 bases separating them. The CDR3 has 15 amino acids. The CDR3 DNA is TGTGCCAGCAGCGTAGCTCTAGGACAATACAATGAGCAGTTCTTC. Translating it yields CASSVALGQYNEQFF.

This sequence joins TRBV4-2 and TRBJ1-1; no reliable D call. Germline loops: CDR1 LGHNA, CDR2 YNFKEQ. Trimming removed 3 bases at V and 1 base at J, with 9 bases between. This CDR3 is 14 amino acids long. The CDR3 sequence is CASSQSRGNTEAFF. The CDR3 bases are TGTGCCAGCAGCCAGTCTCGGGGGAACACTGAAGCTTTCTTT.

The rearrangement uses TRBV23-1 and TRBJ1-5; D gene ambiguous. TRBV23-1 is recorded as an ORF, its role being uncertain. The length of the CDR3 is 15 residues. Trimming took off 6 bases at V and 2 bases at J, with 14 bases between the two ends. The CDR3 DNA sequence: TGCGCCAGCAGCCCACCCCTCGCCTGCAATCAGCCCCAGCATTTT. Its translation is CASSPPLACNQPQHF.

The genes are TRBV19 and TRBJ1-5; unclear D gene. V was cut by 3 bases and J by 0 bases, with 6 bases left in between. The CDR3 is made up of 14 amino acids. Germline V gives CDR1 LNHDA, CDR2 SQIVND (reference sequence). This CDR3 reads CASSMQNSNQPQHF. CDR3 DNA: TGTGCCAGTAGTATGCAGAATAGCAATCAGCCCCAGCATTTT.

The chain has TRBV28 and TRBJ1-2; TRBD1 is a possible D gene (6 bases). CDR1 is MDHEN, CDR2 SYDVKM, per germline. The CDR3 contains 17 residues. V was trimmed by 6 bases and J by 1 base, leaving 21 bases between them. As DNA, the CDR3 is TGTGCCAGCAGACATTATGCTATAGGGGACAATAACTATGGCTACACCTTC. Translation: CASRHYAIGDNNYGYTF.

The CDR3 bases are TGCGCCAGCAGCCCGTCGGGTGCCTACGAGCAGTACTTC. Residues: CASSPSGAYEQYF. The rearrangement links TRBV5-1 to TRBJ2-7; D is ambiguous. The CDR3 sequence is 13 residues long. Germline V gene data show CDR1 as SGHRS and CDR2 as YFSETQ. V was pared by 4 bases and J by 2 bases, with 10 bases between.

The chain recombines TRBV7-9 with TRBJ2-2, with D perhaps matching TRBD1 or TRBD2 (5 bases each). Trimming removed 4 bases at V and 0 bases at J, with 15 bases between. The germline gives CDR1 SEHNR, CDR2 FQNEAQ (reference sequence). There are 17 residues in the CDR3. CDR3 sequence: CASSWKTGTANTGELFF. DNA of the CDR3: TGTGCCAGCAGCTGGAAAACCGGGACCGCGAACACCGGGGAGCTGTTTTTT.

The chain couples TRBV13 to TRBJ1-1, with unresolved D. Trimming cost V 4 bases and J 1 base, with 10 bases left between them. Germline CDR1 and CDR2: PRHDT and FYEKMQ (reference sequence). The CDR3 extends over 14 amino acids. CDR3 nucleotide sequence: TGTGCCAGCAGCTCCACAAGACGGAACACTGAAGCTTTCTTT. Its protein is CASSSTRRNTEAFF.

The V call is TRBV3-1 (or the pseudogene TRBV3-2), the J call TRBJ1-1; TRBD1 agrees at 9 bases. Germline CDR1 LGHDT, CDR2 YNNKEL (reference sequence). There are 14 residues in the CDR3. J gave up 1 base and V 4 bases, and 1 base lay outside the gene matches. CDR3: CASSRTGANTEAFF. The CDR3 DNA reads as TGTGCCAGCAGCCGGACAGGGGCGAACACTGAAGCTTTCTTT.

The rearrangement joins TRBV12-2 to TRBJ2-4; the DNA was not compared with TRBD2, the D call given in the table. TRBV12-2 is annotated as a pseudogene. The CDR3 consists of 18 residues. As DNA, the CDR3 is TGTGCAAGTCGCTTAGCTCTCATAGCGGGATTGGCCAAAAACATTCAGTACTTC. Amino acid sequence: CASRLALIAGLAKNIQYF.

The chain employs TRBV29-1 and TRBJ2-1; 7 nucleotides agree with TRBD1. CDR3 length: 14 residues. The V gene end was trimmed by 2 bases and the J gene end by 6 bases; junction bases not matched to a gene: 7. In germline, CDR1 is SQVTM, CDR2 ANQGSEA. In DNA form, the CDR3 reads TGCAGCGTTGAACAACAGGGGAGTAGCAATGAGCAGTTCTTC. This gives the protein CSVEQQGSSNEQFF.

The chain's CDR3 is CASSLGASQPQHF. The CDR3 coding sequence is TGTGCCAGCAGTTTAGGGGCAAGTCAGCCCCAGCATTTT. This chain links TRBV27 with TRBJ1-5; possibly TRBD1 for D (5 bases). Per germline, CDR1 MNHEY and CDR2 SMNVEV (reference sequence). Deletions cut 2 bases from V and 6 bases from J, with 8 bases between. This CDR3 comprises 13 residues.

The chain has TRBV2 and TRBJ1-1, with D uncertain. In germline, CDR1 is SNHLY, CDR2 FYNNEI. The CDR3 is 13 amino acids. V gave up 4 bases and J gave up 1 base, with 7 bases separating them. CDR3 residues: CASSGEQNTEAFF. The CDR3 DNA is TGTGCCAGCAGTGGTGAACAGAACACTGAAGCTTTCTTT.

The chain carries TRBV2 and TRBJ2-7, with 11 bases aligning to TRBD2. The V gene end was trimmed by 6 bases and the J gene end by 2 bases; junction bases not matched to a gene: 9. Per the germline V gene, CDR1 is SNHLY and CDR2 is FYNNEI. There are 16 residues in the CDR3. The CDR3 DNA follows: TGTGCCAGCAGCGACCAACTAGCGGGAGTCCCCTACGAGCAGTACTTC. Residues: CASSDQLAGVPYEQYF.

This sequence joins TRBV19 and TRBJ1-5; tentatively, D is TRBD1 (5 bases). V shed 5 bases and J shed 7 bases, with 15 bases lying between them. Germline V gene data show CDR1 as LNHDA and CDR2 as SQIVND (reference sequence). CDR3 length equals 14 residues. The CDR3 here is CASSAPGREQPQHF. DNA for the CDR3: TGTGCCAGTAGTGCCCCGGGGCGGGAGCAGCCCCAGCATTTT.

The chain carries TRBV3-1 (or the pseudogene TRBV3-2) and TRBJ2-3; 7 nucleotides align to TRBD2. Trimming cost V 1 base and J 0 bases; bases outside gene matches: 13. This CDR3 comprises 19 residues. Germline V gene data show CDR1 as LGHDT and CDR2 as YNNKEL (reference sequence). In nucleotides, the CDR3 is TGTGCCAGCAGCCAAGTACTAATCGGGAGGCCCTCTAGCACAGATACGCAGTATTTT. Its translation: CASSQVLIGRPSSTDTQYF.

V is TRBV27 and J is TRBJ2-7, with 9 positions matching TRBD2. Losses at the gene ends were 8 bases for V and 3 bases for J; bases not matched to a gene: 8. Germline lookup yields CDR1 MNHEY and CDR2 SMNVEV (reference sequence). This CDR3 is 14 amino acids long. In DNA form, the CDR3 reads TGTGCCAGCTGCCAGACTAGCGGTCACTACGAGCAGTACTTC. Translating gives CASCQTSGHYEQYF.

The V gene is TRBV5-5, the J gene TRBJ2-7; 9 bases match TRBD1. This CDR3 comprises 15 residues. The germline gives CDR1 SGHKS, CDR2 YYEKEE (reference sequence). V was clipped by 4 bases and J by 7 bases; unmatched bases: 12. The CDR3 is CASSNWGQGTWEQYF. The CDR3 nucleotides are TGTGCCAGCAGCAACTGGGGACAGGGTACTTGGGAGCAGTACTTC.

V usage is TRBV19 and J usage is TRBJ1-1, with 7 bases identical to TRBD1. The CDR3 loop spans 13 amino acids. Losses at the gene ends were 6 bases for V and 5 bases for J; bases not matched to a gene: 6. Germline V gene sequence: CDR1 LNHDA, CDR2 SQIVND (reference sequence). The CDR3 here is CASSTGVGTEAFF. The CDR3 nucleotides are TGTGCCAGTAGCACAGGGGTCGGGACTGAAGCTTTCTTT.

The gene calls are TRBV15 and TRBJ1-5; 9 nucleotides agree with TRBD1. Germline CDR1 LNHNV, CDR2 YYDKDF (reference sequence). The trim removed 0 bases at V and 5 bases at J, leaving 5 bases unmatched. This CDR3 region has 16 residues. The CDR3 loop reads CATSRELGTGHQPQHF. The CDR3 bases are TGTGCCACCAGCAGAGAACTTGGGACAGGGCATCAGCCCCAGCATTTT.